The 10 T cell receptor beta chains reported below all come from one sample, sequenced in a study of T cells in Graves' hyperthyroidism and ophthalmopathy. Amplification of TCR beta CDR3 regions was performed using RNA transcripts as template. Carried out on the TCR CDR3, a first-round RT-PCR used the HTBI primer set. TCRdb re-called the multiplex PCR reads with MiXCR, one entry per CDR3 protein. The profile shows 600,000 or so distinct CDR3 sequences, 12% to 15% of them singletons. Source material: blood. The origin of the receptors is a woman aged 18-35 years with Graves' ophthalmopathy.

The table lists this clonotype with a few counts. The rearrangement joins TRBV24-1 to TRBJ2-1, with 9 bases matching TRBD2. This CDR3 has 15 residues. The J segment lost 9 bases and the V segment lost 3 bases, leaving 8 bases of the junction unmatched. The germline V gene has CDR1 KGHDR and CDR2 SFDVKD. The CDR3 is CATSDVTSGPSEQFF. The DNA of the CDR3 is TGTGCCACCAGTGATGTAACTAGCGGGCCCAGTGAGCAGTTCTTC.

The chain has TRBV7-3 and TRBJ2-3; tentatively, D is TRBD1 or TRBD2 (5 bases each). The CDR3 covers 16 residues. Germline V gene lookup returns CDR1 SGHTA and CDR2 FQGTGA. Between the trimmed V and J ends, which lost 5 bases and 4 bases, there was a span of 19 bases. This CDR3 reads CASSIQGVERPDTQYF. The CDR3 DNA follows: TGTGCCAGCAGCATCCAGGGAGTAGAGCGTCCAGATACGCAGTATTTT.

With regard to this clonotype: Germline and junction disagree at one end, which may indicate a read error. The genes are TRBV7-2 and TRBJ1-1; a weak D match, TRBD1 (6 bases). Looked up from germline, CDR1 is SGHTA and CDR2 is FQGNSA. CDR3 length: 14 residues. The CDR3, as DNA: TGTGCCAGCAGCTTGGGGGCCTTGAACCCTGAAGCTTTCTTT. It is translated as CASSLGALNPEAFF.

This clonotype appeared many times. The chain uses TRBV20-1 and TRBJ2-1; TRBD2 matches at 10 bases. The V gene's germline CDR1 is DFQATT and CDR2 SNEGSKA (reference sequence). J was trimmed by 7 bases and V by 5 bases; bases with no gene match: 8. This CDR3 comprises 14 residues. The CDR3 reads CSALLAGNRNEQFF. For the CDR3, the DNA is TGCAGTGCTCTACTAGCGGGAAATAGGAATGAGCAGTTCTTC.

Ten or more counts support this clonotype. This chain joins TRBV5-1 and TRBJ2-6, with TRBD2 identical over 7 bases. The length of the CDR3 is 17 residues. Trimming removed 4 bases from V and 0 bases from J; junction bases left unmatched: 7. CDR1 and CDR2 from the germline V gene are SGHRS and YFSETQ. CDR3: CASSNGLGSSGANVLTF. The CDR3 DNA reads as TGCGCCAGCAGCAACGGACTAGGTAGCTCTGGGGCCAACGTCCTGACTTTC.

For this clonotype: A much larger clone is a single base away; this may be a read error. The chain couples TRBV7-8 to TRBJ2-7; 10 nucleotides match TRBD1. Unmatched junction bases numbered 10, after V lost 7 bases and J lost 4 bases. Per germline, CDR1 SGHVS and CDR2 FQNEAQ. The CDR3 totals 15 residues. CDR3 coding DNA: TGTGCCAGCATATCAAGACAGGGGGCAACGTACGAGCAGTACTTC. Translated: CASISRQGATYEQYF.

This sequence joins TRBV6-2 or TRBV6-3 and TRBJ2-1; TRBD1 aligns across 7 bases. There are 15 residues in the CDR3. In germline, CDR1 is MNHEY, CDR2 SVGEGT. J was trimmed by 1 base and V by 5 bases; bases with no gene match: 5. CDR3 loop: CASSKGGYSYNEQFF. The CDR3 coding sequence is TGTGCCAGCAGTAAAGGGGGCTATTCCTACAATGAGCAGTTCTTC.

Only a few counts were recorded for this clonotype. This chain joins TRBV27 and TRBJ1-2, with 9 bases aligning to TRBD1. This CDR3 comprises 19 residues. The germline CDR1 and CDR2 sequences are MNHEY and SMNVEV (reference sequence). With V trimmed by 6 bases and J by 1 base, 18 bases remained unmatched. This CDR3 reads CASSTLQGAHRRFNYGYTF. CDR3 in DNA: TGTGCCAGCAGCACATTACAGGGGGCACATAGAAGGTTTAACTATGGCTACACCTTC.

This clonotype came up a few times. The CDR3: CASSPDSPTYNEQFF. The CDR3 DNA is TGTGCCAGCAGCCCAGACAGTCCTACCTACAATGAGCAGTTCTTC. The chain links TRBV7-9 to TRBJ2-1, with D possibly matching TRBD1 (5 bases). CDR3 length: 15 residues. The V end was cut by 5 bases, the J end by 2 bases, with 13 bases between. CDR1 and CDR2 (germline): SEHNR, FQNEAQ (reference sequence).

This clonotype came up a few times. The V gene is TRBV18, the J gene TRBJ2-3, with a tentative D call TRBD2 (6 bases). The CDR3 loop spans 14 amino acids. V was cut by 3 bases and J by 4 bases, with 11 bases left in between. CDR1 is KGHSH and CDR2 is LQKENI in the germline V gene. CDR3 protein: CASSPLASADTQYF. The CDR3 bases are TGTGCCAGCTCACCGCTAGCGTCGGCAGATACGCAGTATTTT.